These 31 T cell receptor beta chains came from one sample sequenced in a study of cytotoxic CD8 clonotypes in ibrutinib-treated CLL. Data came from immunoSEQ multiplex PCR; TCRdb stores just in-frame clones and leaves some out. Among fewer than 400,000 clones listed, roughly 71% were seen once. Sample: PBMCs, taken after 36 months of ibrutinib treatment. The receptor set was obtained from a human donor with chronic lymphocytic leukemia.

V usage is TRBV15 and J usage is TRBJ1-4, with D possibly being TRBD1 (6 bases). Trimming stripped 3 bases from V and 5 bases from J, with 10 bases between. Germline lookup yields CDR1 LNHNV and CDR2 YYDKDF (reference sequence). This CDR3 is 14 amino acids long. CDR3 amino acids: CATSRTGWNEKLFF. The CDR3 bases are TGTGCCACCAGCAGGACAGGTTGGAATGAAAAACTGTTTTTT.

The chain recombines TRBV29-1 with TRBJ2-2; D may be TRBD2 (6 bases). Germline V gives CDR1 SQVTM, CDR2 ANQGSEA. This CDR3 region has 13 residues. Deletions cut 4 bases from V and 3 bases from J, with 9 bases between. Written as DNA, the CDR3 is TGCAGCGTTGGTGGACTATACACCGGGGAGCTGTTTTTT. This translates into CSVGGLYTGELFF.

This clone turned up a few times. V and J are TRBV5-4 and TRBJ1-6; D is unresolved. This CDR3 spans 15 amino acids. Trimming took 0 bases from V and 9 from J, leaving 13 bases between them. Germline CDR1 SGHNT, CDR2 YYREEE (reference sequence). CDR3 bases: TGTGCCAGCAGCTTGGATGGGGTGTCTAGTTCACCCCTCCACTTT. As protein: CASSLDGVSSSPLHF.

The chain links TRBV28 to TRBJ1-2; 10 bases are a match to TRBD1. The CDR3 is made up of 16 amino acids. CDR1 is MDHEN and CDR2 is SYDVKM in the germline V gene. V trimming: 5 bases; J trimming: 4 bases; junction bases outside the gene matches: 10. This chain's CDR3 is CASSPSLGTGAYGYTF. For the CDR3, the DNA is TGTGCCAGCAGTCCTTCGTTGGGGACAGGGGCCTATGGCTACACCTTC.

V and J are TRBV7-9 and TRBJ2-7; a possible D gene is TRBD1 (6 bases). CDR3 length: 13 amino acids. Per germline, CDR1 SEHNR and CDR2 FQNEAQ (reference sequence). Trimming left V 5 bases short and J 12 bases short, with 20 bases between. Here the CDR3 DNA reads TGTGCCAGCAGCGACGCTCGAGGGGGATTTACGTACTTC. It is translated as CASSDARGGFTYF.

The chain uses TRBV27 and TRBJ1-5, with a weak D call TRBD1 (5 bases). CDR1 MNHEY and CDR2 SMNVEV come from the germline V gene (reference sequence). CDR3 length equals 15 residues. V was cut by 9 bases and J by 6 bases, with 21 bases left in between. This CDR3 reads CASGTRREMGQPQHF. CDR3 DNA: TGTGCCAGTGGTACCCGCAGGGAGATGGGTCAGCCCCAGCATTTT.

This rearrangement joins TRBV28 to TRBJ1-5; D is undetermined. Germline V gene data show CDR1 as MDHEN and CDR2 as SYDVKM. V lost 5 bases to trimming and J lost 4 bases, with 3 bases between them. This CDR3 contains 11 residues. The CDR3 region is CASSKNQPQHF. The CDR3 region has the DNA TGTGCCAGCAGTAAAAATCAGCCCCAGCATTTT.

The chain has TRBV7-9 and TRBJ1-3, with D possibly TRBD1 on 5 matching bases. The ends were cut back, 7 bases at V and 0 bases at J, with 10 bases in the middle. The CDR3 contains 14 residues. Per germline, CDR1 SEHNR and CDR2 FQNEAQ (reference sequence). The CDR3 spells CASTRGVSGNTIYF. DNA for the CDR3: TGTGCCAGCACCCGGGGGGTCTCTGGAAACACCATATATTTT.

The J gene is TRBJ1-1, the V gene TRBV18, with 9 bases aligning to TRBD1. CDR3 length: 15 amino acids. The germline gives CDR1 KGHSH, CDR2 LQKENI. Trimming removed 4 bases from V and 2 bases from J; junction bases left unmatched: 5. CDR3 amino acids: CASSRGDRANTEAFF. CDR3 coding DNA: TGTGCCAGCTCACGCGGGGACAGGGCCAACACTGAAGCTTTCTTT. The whole variable domain, remainder taken from reference TRBV18 and TRBJ1-1, is NAGVMQNPRHLVRRRGQEARLRCSPMKGHSHVYWYRQLPEEGLKFMVYLQKENIIDESGMPKERFSAEFPKEGPSILRIQQVVRGDSAAYFCASSRGDRANTEAFFGQGTRLTVV.

V and J are TRBV4-1 and TRBJ2-2; D might be TRBD1 (6 bases). From germline, CDR1 is MGHRA and CDR2 YSYEKL. The CDR3 has 18 residues. Trimming left V 0 bases short and J 0 bases short, with 14 bases between. The CDR3 DNA sequence: TGCGCCAGCAGCCAAGATCCCCGGGACAAGTCGAACACCGGGGAGCTGTTTTTT. It encodes CASSQDPRDKSNTGELFF.

The chain carries TRBV5-6 and TRBJ2-7; 9 nucleotides match TRBD1. Trimming removed 4 bases from V and 6 bases from J; junction bases left unmatched: 8. The germline gives CDR1 SGHDT, CDR2 YYEEEE. This CDR3 has 14 residues. The CDR3 coding sequence is TGTGCCAGCAGCGCTAGGACAGGGGTGGCCGAGCAGTACTTC. Translated: CASSARTGVAEQYF.

The V and J genes are TRBV19 and TRBJ1-5; D uncertain. The CDR3 consists of 11 residues. Germline lookup yields CDR1 LNHDA and CDR2 SQIVND (reference sequence). The germline V and J ends were trimmed by 5 bases and 9 bases, with 8 bases remaining between them. This CDR3 is CASSLTGPQHF. CDR3 nucleotides: TGTGCCAGTAGTCTTACGGGGCCCCAGCATTTT.

This chain links TRBV5-6 with TRBJ1-2; maybe TRBD1 (5 bases). Germline V gene sequence: CDR1 SGHDT, CDR2 YYEEEE. The V end lost 1 base, the J end lost 4 bases, and 11 bases lay between the germline ends. This CDR3 has 14 residues. The CDR3 here is CASSLKGPGYGYTF. The CDR3, as DNA: TGTGCCAGCAGCTTGAAGGGGCCGGGCTATGGCTACACCTTC.

The chain combines TRBV4-2 with TRBJ1-2; no clear D. Looked up from germline, CDR1 is LGHNA and CDR2 is YNFKEQ. The CDR3 totals 13 residues. Trimming cost V 1 base and J 1 base, with 4 bases left between them. The CDR3 DNA reads TGTGCCAGCAGCCAAGGTATTAACTATGGCTACACCTTC. The encoded protein is CASSQGINYGYTF.

Points on this clone: One end of the junction is discordant with germline, which a read error may explain. V is TRBV7-6 and J is TRBJ1-6, with 7 bases aligning to TRBD1. CDR1 and CDR2 (germline): SGHVS, FNYEAQ. This CDR3 is built from 17 residues. This CDR3 is CTSSLTGAYSYNSPLHF. The CDR3 DNA sequence: TGTACCAGCAGCTTAACAGGGGCCTACTCCTATAATTCACCCCTCCACTTT. Drawing the rest from reference TRBV7-6 and TRBJ1-6, the complete variable domain is GAGVSQSPRYKVTKRGQDVALRCDPISGHVSLYWYRQALGQGPEFLTYFNYEAQQDKSGLPNDRFSAERPEGSISTLTIQRTEQRDSAMYRCTSSLTGAYSYNSPLHFGNGTRLTVT.

CDR3 nucleotide sequence: TGCGCCAGCAGCGCGGGGACTAGCGGGAGCGCAGGGAGGTACAATGAGCAGTTCTTC. Translating it yields CASSAGTSGSAGRYNEQFF. V gene TRBV5-1 combines with J gene TRBJ2-1; 14 bases match TRBD2. This CDR3 is 19 amino acids long. The V gene end was trimmed by 4 bases and the J gene end by 4 bases; junction bases not matched to a gene: 13. Germline CDR1 and CDR2: SGHRS and YFSETQ.

This chain links TRBV18 with TRBJ2-7; 9 nucleotides align to TRBD2. The CDR3 length is 15 residues. V was clipped by 3 bases and J by 4 bases; unmatched bases: 7. Germline CDR1 is KGHSH and CDR2 is LQKENI. The CDR3 protein is CASSPGSGSVYEQYF. As DNA, the CDR3 is TGTGCCAGCTCACCCGGTAGCGGGAGTGTTTACGAGCAGTACTTC.

This clone was seen a few times. The CDR3 region is CASSTGQGGQPQHF. DNA of the CDR3: TGTGCCAGTAGCACTGGACAGGGTGGTCAGCCCCAGCATTTT. The rearrangement links TRBV19 to TRBJ1-5; 8 bases line up with TRBD1. Germline V gene lookup returns CDR1 LNHDA and CDR2 SQIVND (reference sequence). V trimming: 6 bases; J trimming: 6 bases; junction bases outside the gene matches: 7. This CDR3 region has 14 residues.

The CDR3 nucleotides are TGTGCCAGCCAGACAGGGGGTTCATTCGATGAGCAGTTCTTC. Protein sequence: CASQTGGSFDEQFF. The chain has TRBV6-1 and TRBJ2-1, with 9 positions matching TRBD1. Germline V gene data show CDR1 as MNHNS and CDR2 as SASEGT. Trimming cost V 8 bases and J 8 bases; bases outside gene matches: 10. This CDR3 contains 14 residues.

The J gene is TRBJ2-7, the V gene TRBV13, with D perhaps TRBD2 (6 bases). This CDR3 has 14 amino acids. Trimming cost V 0 bases and J 0 bases, with 6 bases left between them. Germline lookup yields CDR1 PRHDT and CDR2 FYEKMQ (reference sequence). The CDR3 DNA sequence: TGTGCCAGCAGCTTAGGGACTAGCTCCTACGAGCAGTACTTC. Its protein product is CASSLGTSSYEQYF.

The rearrangement links TRBV7-2 to TRBJ2-1, with no clear D. Trimming removed 4 bases at V and 8 bases at J, with 15 bases between. The CDR3 sequence is 14 residues long. The germline V gene encodes CDR1 SGHTA and CDR2 FQGNSA. DNA for the CDR3: TGTGCCAGCAGCTCCACTGTCGGATTCTATGAGCAGTTCTTC. The encoded protein is CASSSTVGFYEQFF.

This clone was seen a handful of times. The rearrangement links TRBV9 to TRBJ2-2; TRBD2 aligns across 9 bases. Looked up from germline, CDR1 is SGDLS and CDR2 is YYNGEE. The CDR3 sequence is 18 residues long. J lost 0 bases, V lost 1 base, and 7 bases had no gene match. This CDR3 reads CASSVPHSGGANTGELFF. Written as DNA, the CDR3 is TGTGCCAGCAGCGTACCCCATAGCGGGGGAGCGAACACCGGGGAGCTGTTTTTT.

The rearrangement uses TRBV12-5 and TRBJ1-2, with D possibly being TRBD1 (5 bases). The CDR3 has 13 residues. Trimming removed 6 bases from V and 8 bases from J, with 16 bases in between. Germline values: CDR1 LGHNT, CDR2 FRNRAP. The CDR3 DNA reads as TGTGCTAGTGGGCTGGACACTTCCGCCGGCTACACCTTC. It is translated as CASGLDTSAGYTF.

This clone was seen only a few times. The V gene is TRBV5-1, the J gene TRBJ2-7; a weak D match, TRBD2 (5 bases). The V end lost 4 bases, the J end lost 1 base, and 18 bases lay between the germline ends. The CDR3 runs to 16 residues. CDR1 is SGHRS and CDR2 is YFSETQ in the germline V gene. CDR3 DNA sequence: TGCGCCAGCAGCGAGGCGGGTGGTACTTGGTCCTACGAGCAGTACTTC. Its translation is CASSEAGGTWSYEQYF.

This chain uses TRBV5-6 with TRBJ1-2; 7 nucleotides align to TRBD1. The J segment lost 4 bases and the V segment lost 4 bases, leaving 4 bases of the junction unmatched. The CDR3 runs 13 residues. Germline V gene data show CDR1 as SGHDT and CDR2 as YYEEEE. The chain's CDR3 is CASSPGQIYGYTF. In nucleotides, the CDR3 is TGTGCCAGCAGCCCGGGACAGATCTATGGCTACACCTTC.

This rearrangement joins TRBV7-8 to TRBJ2-5; a weak D match, TRBD1 (5 bases). V lost 5 bases and J lost 1, with 11 bases in between. CDR1 and CDR2 from the germline V gene are SGHVS and FQNEAQ. This CDR3 comprises 14 residues. In DNA form, the CDR3 reads TGTGCCAGCAGCGAGTACAGGTCCCAAGAGACCCAGTACTTC. Amino acids: CASSEYRSQETQYF.

CDR3 amino acids: CASSRTSESTDTQYF. In DNA form, the CDR3 reads TGCGCCAGCAGCAGGACTAGCGAAAGCACAGATACGCAGTATTTT. This sequence joins TRBV5-1 and TRBJ2-3, with 9 bases matching TRBD2. Germline values: CDR1 SGHRS, CDR2 YFSETQ. This CDR3 region has 15 residues. Trimming took 4 bases from V and 0 from J; bases not matched to a gene: 3.

This chain uses TRBV27 with TRBJ1-2; 8 bases match TRBD1. In germline, CDR1 is MNHEY, CDR2 SMNVEV (reference sequence). CDR3 length: 15 residues. The junction had 7 bases not matched to a gene; V was cut back by 2 bases and J by 5 bases. The CDR3 coding sequence is TGTGCCAGCAGTTTAGGTTCAGGGGGCTGGTATGGCTACACCTTC. Amino acids: CASSLGSGGWYGYTF.

This clone was seen at least ten times. This chain joins TRBV19 and TRBJ1-4; TRBD1 is a possible D gene (5 bases). The CDR3 has 16 amino acids. V lost 5 bases to trimming and J lost 0 bases, with 13 bases between them. Germline V lookup: CDR1 LNHDA, CDR2 SQIVND (reference sequence). The CDR3 sequence: CASSGAGPATNEKLFF. CDR3 DNA sequence: TGTGCCAGTAGTGGGGCAGGACCTGCAACTAATGAAAAACTGTTTTTT. The full variable domain, with the rest looked up from reference TRBV19 and TRBJ1-4, is DGGITQSPKYLFRKEGQNVTLSCEQNLNHDAMYWYRQDPGQGLRLIYYSQIVNDFQKGDIAEGYSVSREKKESFPLTVTSAQKNPTAFYLCASSGAGPATNEKLFFGSGTQLSVL.

The genes are TRBV9 and TRBJ2-7; D unresolved. The CDR3 spans 16 residues. In germline, CDR1 is SGDLS, CDR2 YYNGEE. Trimming took 0 bases from V and 2 from J, leaving 15 bases between them. CDR3: CASSVDGEVRAYEQYF. As DNA, the CDR3 is TGTGCCAGCAGCGTAGATGGAGAAGTGCGAGCCTACGAGCAGTACTTC.

This sequence joins TRBV4-1 and TRBJ2-7, with 7 bases that match TRBD1. The CDR3 is made up of 14 amino acids. V shed 3 bases, J shed 6 bases, and the junction held 8 bases outside the gene matches. CDR1 is MGHRA and CDR2 is YSYEKL in the germline V gene. CDR3: CASSHQQGTGEQYF. The CDR3 DNA sequence: TGCGCCAGCAGCCACCAACAGGGGACGGGCGAGCAGTACTTC.